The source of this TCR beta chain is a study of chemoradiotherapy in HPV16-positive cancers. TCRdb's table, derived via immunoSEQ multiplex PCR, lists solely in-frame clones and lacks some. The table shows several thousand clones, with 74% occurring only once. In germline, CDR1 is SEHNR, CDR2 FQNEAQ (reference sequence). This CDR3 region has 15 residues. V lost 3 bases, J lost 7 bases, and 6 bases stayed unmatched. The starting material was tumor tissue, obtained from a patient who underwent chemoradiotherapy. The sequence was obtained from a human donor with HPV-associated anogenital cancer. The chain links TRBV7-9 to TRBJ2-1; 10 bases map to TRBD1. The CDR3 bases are TGTGCCAGCAGCTTGGACGGACAGGGGGTTAATGAGCAGTTCTTC. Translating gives CASSLDGQGVNEQFF.